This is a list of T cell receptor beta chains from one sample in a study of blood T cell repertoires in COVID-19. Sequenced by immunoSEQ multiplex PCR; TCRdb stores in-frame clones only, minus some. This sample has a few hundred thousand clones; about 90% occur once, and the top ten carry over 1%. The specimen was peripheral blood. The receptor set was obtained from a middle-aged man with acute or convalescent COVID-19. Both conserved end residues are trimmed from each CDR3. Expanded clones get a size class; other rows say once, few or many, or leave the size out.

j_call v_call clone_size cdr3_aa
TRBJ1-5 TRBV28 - ASSSAGTAYSNQPQH
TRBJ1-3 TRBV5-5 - ASSNQVQISGNTIY
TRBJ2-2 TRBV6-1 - ASSEVDGTNTGELF
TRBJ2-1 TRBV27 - ASSLMVQLAGMDEQF
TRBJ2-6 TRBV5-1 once ASSAPGQYSGANVLT
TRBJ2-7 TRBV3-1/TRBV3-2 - ASSPYTSGTGDYEQY
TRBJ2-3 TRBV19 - ASTASGRNVDTQY
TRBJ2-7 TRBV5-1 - ASSLGDRPFYEQY
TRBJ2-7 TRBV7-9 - ASSSASTGEYEQY
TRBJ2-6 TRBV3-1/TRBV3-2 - ASSQELGQASSGANVLT
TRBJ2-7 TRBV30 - AWRRGANEQY
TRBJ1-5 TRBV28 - ASSLNSLLSNQPQH
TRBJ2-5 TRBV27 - ASSLMRTGTQETQY
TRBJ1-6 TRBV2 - ASSGDSNSPLH
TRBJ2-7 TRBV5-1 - ASSSQAGATYEQY
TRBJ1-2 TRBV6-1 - ASSGLLRGPLWGYT
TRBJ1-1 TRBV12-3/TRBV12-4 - ASSLLSSQAF
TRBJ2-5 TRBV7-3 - ASSRLAGGGLETQY
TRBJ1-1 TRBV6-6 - ASSQTRGETEAF
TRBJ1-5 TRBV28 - ASRTVGGFQPQH
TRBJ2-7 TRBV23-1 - ASSHAVLCEDRACYEQY
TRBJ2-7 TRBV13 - ASSYALGLSYEQY